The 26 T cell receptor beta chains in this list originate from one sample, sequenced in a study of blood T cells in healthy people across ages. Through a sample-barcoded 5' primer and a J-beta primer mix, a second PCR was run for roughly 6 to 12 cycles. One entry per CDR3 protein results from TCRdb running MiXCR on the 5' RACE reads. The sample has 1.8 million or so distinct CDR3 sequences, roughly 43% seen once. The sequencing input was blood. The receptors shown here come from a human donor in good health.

The CDR3 protein is CASSLVGGGEYEQYF. The CDR3 nucleotides read TGCGCCAGCAGCTTGGTAGGCGGGGGGGAATACGAGCAGTACTTC. This chain uses TRBV5-1 with TRBJ2-7; TRBD2 matches 9 bases. The germline V gene has CDR1 SGHRS and CDR2 YFSETQ. This CDR3 comprises 15 residues. Trimming took 0 bases from V and 4 from J; bases not matched to a gene: 5. The variable domain in full, with the rest retrieved from reference TRBV5-1 and TRBJ2-7, is KAGVTQTPRYLIKTRGQQVTLSCSPISGHRSVSWYQQTPGQGLQFLFEYFSETQRNKGNFPGRFSGRQFSNSRSEMNVSTLELGDSALYLCASSLVGGGEYEQYFGPGTRLTVT.

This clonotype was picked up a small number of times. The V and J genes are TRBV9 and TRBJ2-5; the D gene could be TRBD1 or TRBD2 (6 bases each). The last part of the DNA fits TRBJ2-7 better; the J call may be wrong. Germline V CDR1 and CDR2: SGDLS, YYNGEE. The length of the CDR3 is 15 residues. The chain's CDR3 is CASSFTGTGVNEQYF. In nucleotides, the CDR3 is TGTGCCAGCAGCTTTACAGGGACGGGGGTTAACGAGCAGTACTTC.

CDR3 protein: CASSSDLTYNEQFF. As DNA, the CDR3 is TGTGCCAGCAGCTCAGATTTGACCTACAATGAGCAGTTCTTC. V gene TRBV7-2 combines with J gene TRBJ2-1; D ambiguous. V was pared by 4 bases and J by 2 bases, with 9 bases between. The CDR3 totals 14 residues. Looked up from germline, CDR1 is SGHTA and CDR2 is FQGNSA.

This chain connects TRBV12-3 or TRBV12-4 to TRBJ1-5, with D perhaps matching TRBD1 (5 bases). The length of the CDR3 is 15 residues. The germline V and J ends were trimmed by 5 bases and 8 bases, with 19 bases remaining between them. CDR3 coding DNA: TGTGCCAGCAGTATAAGAAGTGGGGGACGGGAGCCCCAGCATTTT. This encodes CASSIRSGGREPQHF.

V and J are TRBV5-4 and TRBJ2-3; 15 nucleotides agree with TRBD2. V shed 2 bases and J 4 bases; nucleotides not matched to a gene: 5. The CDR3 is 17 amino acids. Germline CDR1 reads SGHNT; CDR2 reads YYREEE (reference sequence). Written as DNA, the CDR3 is TGTGCCAGCAGCTTTTGGACTAGCGGGGGGGCGGCAGATACGCAGTATTTT. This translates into CASSFWTSGGAADTQYF.

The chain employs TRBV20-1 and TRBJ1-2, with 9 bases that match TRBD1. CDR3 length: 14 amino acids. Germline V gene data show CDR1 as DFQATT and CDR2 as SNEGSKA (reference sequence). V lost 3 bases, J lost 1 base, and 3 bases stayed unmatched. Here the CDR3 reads CSARTGGFNYGYTF. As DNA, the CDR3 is TGCAGTGCTAGGACAGGGGGGTTTAACTATGGCTACACCTTC.

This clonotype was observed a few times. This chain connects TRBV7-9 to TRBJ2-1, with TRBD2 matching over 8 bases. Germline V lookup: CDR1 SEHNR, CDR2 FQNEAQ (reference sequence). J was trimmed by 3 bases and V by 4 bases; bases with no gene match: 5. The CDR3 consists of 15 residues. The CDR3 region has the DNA TGTGCCAGCAGCTCACCGGGGGGGTTCTACAATGAGCAGTTCTTC. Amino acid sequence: CASSSPGGFYNEQFF. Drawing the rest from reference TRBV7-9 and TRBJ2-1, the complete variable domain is DTGVSQNPRHKITKRGQNVTFRCDPISEHNRLYWYRQTLGQGPEFLTYFQNEAQLEKSRLLSDRFSAERPKGSFSTLEIQRTEQGDSAMYLCASSSPGGFYNEQFFGPGTRLTVL.

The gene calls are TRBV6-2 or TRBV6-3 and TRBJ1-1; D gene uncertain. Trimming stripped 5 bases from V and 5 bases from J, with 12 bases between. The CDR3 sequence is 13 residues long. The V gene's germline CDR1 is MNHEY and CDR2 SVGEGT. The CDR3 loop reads CASSRDWGTEAFF. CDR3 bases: TGTGCCAGCAGTAGAGATTGGGGAACTGAAGCTTTCTTT.

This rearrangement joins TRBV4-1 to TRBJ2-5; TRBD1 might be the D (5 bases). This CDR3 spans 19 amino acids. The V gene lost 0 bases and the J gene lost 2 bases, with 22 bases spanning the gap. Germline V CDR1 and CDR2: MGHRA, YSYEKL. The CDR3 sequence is CASSQDPGRVGRVQETQYF. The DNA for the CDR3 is TGCGCCAGCAGCCAAGACCCTGGCAGGGTGGGTAGGGTTCAAGAGACCCAGTACTTC.

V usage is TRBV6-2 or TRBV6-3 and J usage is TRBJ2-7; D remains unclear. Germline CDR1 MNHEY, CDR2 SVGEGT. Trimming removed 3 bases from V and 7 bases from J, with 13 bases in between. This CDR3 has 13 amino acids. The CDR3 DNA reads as TGTGCCAGCAGTTATCGCCCCCGGAAAGAGCAGTACTTC. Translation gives CASSYRPRKEQYF.

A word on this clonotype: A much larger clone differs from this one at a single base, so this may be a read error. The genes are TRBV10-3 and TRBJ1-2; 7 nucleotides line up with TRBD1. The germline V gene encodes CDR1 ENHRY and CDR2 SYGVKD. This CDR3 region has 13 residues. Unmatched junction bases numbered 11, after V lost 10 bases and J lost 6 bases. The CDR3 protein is CASGVGGQDGYTF. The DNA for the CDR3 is TGTGCCAGCGGGGTAGGGGGCCAGGATGGCTACACCTTC.

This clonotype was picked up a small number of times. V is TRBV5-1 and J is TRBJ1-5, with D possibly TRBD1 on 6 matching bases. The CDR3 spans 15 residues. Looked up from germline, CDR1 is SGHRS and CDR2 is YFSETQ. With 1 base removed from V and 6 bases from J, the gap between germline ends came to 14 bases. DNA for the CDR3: TGCGCCAGCAGCTTGTCAGGGGCGAGAGGTCAGCCCCAGCATTTT. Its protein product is CASSLSGARGQPQHF.

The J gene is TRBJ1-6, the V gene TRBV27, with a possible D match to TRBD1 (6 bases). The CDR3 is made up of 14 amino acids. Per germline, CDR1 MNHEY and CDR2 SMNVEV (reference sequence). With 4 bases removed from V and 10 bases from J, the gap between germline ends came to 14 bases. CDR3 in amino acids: CASSYGPQGSPLHF. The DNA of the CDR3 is TGTGCCAGCAGTTATGGACCGCAGGGGTCACCCCTCCACTTT.

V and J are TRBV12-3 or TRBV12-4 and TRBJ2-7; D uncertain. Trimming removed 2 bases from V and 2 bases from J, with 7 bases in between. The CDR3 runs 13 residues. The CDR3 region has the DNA TGTGCCAGCAGTTTACCCGTGACCTACGAGCAGTACTTC. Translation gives CASSLPVTYEQYF.

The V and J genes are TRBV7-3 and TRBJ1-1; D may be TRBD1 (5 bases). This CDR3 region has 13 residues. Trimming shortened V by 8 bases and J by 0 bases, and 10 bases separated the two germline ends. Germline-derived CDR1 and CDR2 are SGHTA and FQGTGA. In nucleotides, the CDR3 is TGTGCCAGCGCCAGGGATTTGAACACTGAAGCTTTCTTT. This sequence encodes CASARDLNTEAFF.

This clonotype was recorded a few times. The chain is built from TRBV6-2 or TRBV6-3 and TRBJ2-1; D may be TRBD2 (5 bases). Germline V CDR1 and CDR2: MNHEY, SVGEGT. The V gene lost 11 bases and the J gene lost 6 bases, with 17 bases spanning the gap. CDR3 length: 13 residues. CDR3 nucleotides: TGTGCCGGACGTGGTGAGGGATCCAATGAGCAGTTCTTC. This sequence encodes CAGRGEGSNEQFF.

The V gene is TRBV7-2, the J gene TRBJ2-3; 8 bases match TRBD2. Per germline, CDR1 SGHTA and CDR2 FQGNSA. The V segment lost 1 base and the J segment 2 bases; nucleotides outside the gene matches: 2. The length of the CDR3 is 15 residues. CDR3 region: CASSLVSGVTDTQYF. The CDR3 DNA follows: TGTGCCAGCAGCTTAGTTAGCGGGGTCACAGATACGCAGTATTTT.

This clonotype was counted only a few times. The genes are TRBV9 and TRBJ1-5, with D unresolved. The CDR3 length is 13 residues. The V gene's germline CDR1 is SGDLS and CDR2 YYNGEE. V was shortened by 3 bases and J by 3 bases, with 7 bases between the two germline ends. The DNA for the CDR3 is TGTGCCAGCAGCGCCCATATCAATCAGCCCCAGCATTTT. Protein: CASSAHINQPQHF.

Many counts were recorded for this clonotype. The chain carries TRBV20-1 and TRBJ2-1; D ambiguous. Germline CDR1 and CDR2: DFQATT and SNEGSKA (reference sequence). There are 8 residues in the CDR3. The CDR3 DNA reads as TGCAGCGCCAATGAGCAGTTCTTC. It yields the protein CSANEQFF.

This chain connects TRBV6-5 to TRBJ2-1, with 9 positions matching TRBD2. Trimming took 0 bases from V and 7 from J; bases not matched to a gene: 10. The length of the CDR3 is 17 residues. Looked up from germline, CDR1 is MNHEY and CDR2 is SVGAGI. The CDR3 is CASSYSVPSGEGNEQFF. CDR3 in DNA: TGTGCCAGCAGTTACTCGGTCCCTAGCGGGGAAGGGAATGAGCAGTTCTTC.

The CDR3 sequence is CASSGLAGSGANVLTF. CDR3 nucleotides: TGTGCCAGCTCAGGGCTAGCGGGCTCTGGGGCCAACGTCCTGACTTTC. V is TRBV18 and J is TRBJ2-6; 8 bases are shared with TRBD2. This CDR3 spans 16 amino acids. Germline CDR1 and CDR2: KGHSH and LQKENI. Trimming took 5 bases from V and 0 from J; bases not matched to a gene: 3.

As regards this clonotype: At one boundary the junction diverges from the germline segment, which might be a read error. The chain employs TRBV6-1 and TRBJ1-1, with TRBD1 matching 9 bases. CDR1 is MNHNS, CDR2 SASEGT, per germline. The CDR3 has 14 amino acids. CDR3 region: CASSPDRGNTKAFF. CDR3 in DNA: TGTGCCAGCAGTCCCGACAGGGGGAACACTAAAGCTTTCTTT.

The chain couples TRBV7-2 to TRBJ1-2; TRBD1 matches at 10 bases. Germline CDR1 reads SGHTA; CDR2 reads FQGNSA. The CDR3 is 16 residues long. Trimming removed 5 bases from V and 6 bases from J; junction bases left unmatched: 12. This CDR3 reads CASSTAGTGARDGYTF. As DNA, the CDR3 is TGTGCCAGCAGCACAGCCGGGACAGGGGCGAGAGATGGCTACACCTTC.

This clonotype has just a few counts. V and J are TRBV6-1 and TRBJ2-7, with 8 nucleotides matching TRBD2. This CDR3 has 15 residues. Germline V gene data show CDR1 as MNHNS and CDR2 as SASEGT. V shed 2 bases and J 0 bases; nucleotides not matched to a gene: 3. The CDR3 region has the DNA TGTGCCAGCAGTGAATGGGGGACTAGCTCCTACGAGCAGTACTTC. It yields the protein CASSEWGTSSYEQYF.

CDR3 protein: CASSQDKGQGKQPQHF. DNA for the CDR3: TGCGCCAGCAGCCAAGATAAAGGACAGGGAAAGCAGCCCCAGCATTTT. The chain combines TRBV4-1 with TRBJ1-5; 8 bases fit TRBD1. J lost 7 bases, V lost 0 bases, and 8 bases had no gene match. The CDR3 runs 16 residues. Germline CDR1 is MGHRA and CDR2 is YSYEKL.

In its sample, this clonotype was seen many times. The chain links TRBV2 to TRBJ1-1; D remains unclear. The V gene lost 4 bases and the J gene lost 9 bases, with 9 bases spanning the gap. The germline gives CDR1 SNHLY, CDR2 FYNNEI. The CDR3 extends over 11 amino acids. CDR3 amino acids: CASSVNQQAFF. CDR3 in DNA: TGTGCCAGCAGTGTTAACCAGCAAGCTTTCTTT. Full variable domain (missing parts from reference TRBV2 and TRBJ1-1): EPEVTQTPSHQVTQMGQEVILRCVPISNHLYFYWYRQILGQKVEFLVSFYNNEISEKSEIFDDQFSVERPDGSNFTLKIRSTKLEDSAMYFCASSVNQQAFFGQGTRLTVV.